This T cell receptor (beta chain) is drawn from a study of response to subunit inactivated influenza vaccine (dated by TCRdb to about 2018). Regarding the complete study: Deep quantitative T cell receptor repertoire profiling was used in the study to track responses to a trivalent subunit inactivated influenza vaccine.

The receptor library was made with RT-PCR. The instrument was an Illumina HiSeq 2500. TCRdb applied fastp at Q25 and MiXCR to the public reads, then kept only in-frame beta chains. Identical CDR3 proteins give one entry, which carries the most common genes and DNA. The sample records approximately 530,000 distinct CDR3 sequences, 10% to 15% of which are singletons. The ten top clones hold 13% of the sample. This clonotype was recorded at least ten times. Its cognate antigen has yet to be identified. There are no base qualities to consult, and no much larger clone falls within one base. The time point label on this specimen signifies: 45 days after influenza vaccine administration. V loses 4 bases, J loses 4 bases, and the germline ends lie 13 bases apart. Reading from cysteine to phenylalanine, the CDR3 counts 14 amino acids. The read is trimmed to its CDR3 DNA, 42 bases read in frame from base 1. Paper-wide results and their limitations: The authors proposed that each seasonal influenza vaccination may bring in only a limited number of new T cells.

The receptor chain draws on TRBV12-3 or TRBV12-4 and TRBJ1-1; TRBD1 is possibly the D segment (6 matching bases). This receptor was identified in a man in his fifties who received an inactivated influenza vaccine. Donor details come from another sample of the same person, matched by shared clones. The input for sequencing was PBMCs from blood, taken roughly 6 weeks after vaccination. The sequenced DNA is TGTGCCAGCAGTTACGGGGGCGCCCCCACTGAAGCTTTCTTT. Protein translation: CASSYGGAPTEAFF.